This TCR beta chain stems from a study of cytomegalovirus exposure and HLA in healthy donors. Whole-study context: Earlier, 100 million or so unique TCR beta sequences were recovered from about 170 million T cells by an analysis. Points from the study as a whole: Later, an analysis showed that TCR beta chains associated with HLA were more clonally expanded than others that were equally common. In an earlier analysis, about 87% or about 30%: the productive usage of most TCR beta V segments. In vitro, a few CMV-associated chains proved specific for CMV antigens.

Comments on this clone: Its specificity is not known.

It was with 60 Vbeta and 13 Jbeta primers that the PCR ran. Sequencing was performed with immunoSEQ multiplex PCR; in TCRdb, only in-frame clones are kept and a portion is missing. This table holds 150,000 to 200,000 clones, about 82% found once. Germline V gene lookup returns CDR1 KGHSH and CDR2 LQKENI. With 1 base removed from V and 4 bases from J, the gap between germline ends came to 11 bases. There are 15 residues in the CDR3. V gene TRBV18 combines with J gene TRBJ2-1; D unclear. The sequence was collected from a woman aged 18-30 years in good health and CMV-seronegative. The sample consisted of PBMCs. In nucleotides, the CDR3 is TGTGCCAGCTCACCACGGTCCGACTGGTACAATGAGCAGTTCTTC. Its protein is CASSPRSDWYNEQFF.